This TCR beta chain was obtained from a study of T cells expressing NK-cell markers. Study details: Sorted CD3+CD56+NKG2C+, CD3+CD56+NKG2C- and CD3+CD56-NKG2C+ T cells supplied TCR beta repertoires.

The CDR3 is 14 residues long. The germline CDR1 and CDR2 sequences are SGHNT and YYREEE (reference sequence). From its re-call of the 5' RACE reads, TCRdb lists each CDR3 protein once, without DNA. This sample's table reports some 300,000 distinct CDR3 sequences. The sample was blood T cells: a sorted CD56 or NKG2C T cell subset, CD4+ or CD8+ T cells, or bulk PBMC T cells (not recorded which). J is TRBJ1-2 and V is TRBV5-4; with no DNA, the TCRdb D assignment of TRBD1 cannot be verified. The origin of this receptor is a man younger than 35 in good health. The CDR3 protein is CASSLGQEVYGYTF. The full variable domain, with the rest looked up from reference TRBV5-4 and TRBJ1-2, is ETGVTQSPTHLIKTRGQQVTLRCSSQSGHNTVSWYQQALGQGPQFIFQYYREEENGRGNFPPRFSGLQFPNYSSELNVNALELDDSALYLCASSLGQEVYGYTFGSGTRLTVV.